The present entry profiles one T cell receptor beta chain with its context. Its antigen is undetermined. V lost 0 bases, J lost 4 bases, and 7 bases lay in between. Per germline, CDR1 SGHVS and CDR2 FNYEAQ. CDR3 size: 13 residues. The assay was immunoSEQ multiplex PCR, and TCRdb's table has in-frame clones only and misses some. The table has 100,000 to 120,000 clones, around 71% seen once. This sample was taken from a study of shared clonotypes between healthy human individuals. Study-wide points: Represented genetic and exposure-history diversity was restricted by having few donors.

The TCR sequence derives from a woman in her twenties or thirties in good health. Source material: memory CD8+ T cells sorted from blood. Subset in this sample: CD45RO+ cells pooled with CCR7-negative TemRA cells. The chain links TRBV7-6 to TRBJ2-7; no firm D call. Here the CDR3 DNA reads TGTGCCAGCAGCTTAGCGCCCCGTTACGAGCAGTACTTC. This gives the protein CASSLAPRYEQYF.